Following are 16 T cell receptor beta chains from one sample sequenced in a study of cytomegalovirus exposure and HLA in healthy donors. The PCR was carried out with 60 Vbeta primers and 13 Jbeta primers. Here immunoSEQ multiplex PCR was the method, and the copy in TCRdb shows in-frame clones only, minus some. The sample has 150,000 to 180,000 clones; over 65% are singletons. Sequenced sample: PBMCs. These receptors were collected from a woman in her thirties or forties in good health and CMV-seronegative.

This clone was found a few times. J is TRBJ1-1 and V is TRBV2; 7 bases are shared with TRBD1. Germline CDR1 SNHLY, CDR2 FYNNEI. The CDR3 sequence is 14 residues long. V dropped 8 bases and J dropped 4; count of bases not matched to a gene: 10. CDR3 amino acids: CASGKDRVVTEAFF. As DNA, the CDR3 is TGTGCCAGCGGAAAAGACAGGGTAGTCACTGAAGCTTTCTTT.

The rearrangement joins TRBV2 to TRBJ2-2; tentative D call: TRBD1 (5 bases). V lost 6 bases, J lost 6 bases, and 11 bases lay in between. CDR1 is SNHLY and CDR2 is FYNNEI in the germline V gene. The length of the CDR3 is 13 residues. The CDR3 here is CASRPQGAGELFF. The CDR3, as DNA: TGTGCCAGCAGGCCTCAGGGTGCCGGGGAGCTGTTTTTT.

This clone was recorded a few times. The CDR3, as DNA: TGTGCCAGCAGCAAAACCGGCGGCCTCTCGATCTCTCCACCCTTCCTCTACGAGCAGTACTTC. The encoded protein is CASSKTGGLSISPPFLYEQYF. This chain links TRBV21-1 with TRBJ2-7; TRBD2, as called in the table, went unchecked against the DNA. TRBV21-1 is flagged as a pseudogene. There are 21 residues in the CDR3.

The chain employs TRBV28 and TRBJ2-7; 10 bases map to TRBD2. J was trimmed by 4 bases and V by 8 bases; bases with no gene match: 5. The CDR3 is made up of 13 amino acids. CDR1 is MDHEN and CDR2 is SYDVKM in the germline V gene. The CDR3 loop is CASHSGGRYEQYF. The CDR3 DNA reads as TGTGCCAGCCATAGCGGGGGGCGGTACGAGCAGTACTTC.

The chain has TRBV29-1 and TRBJ1-5; no firm D call. Deletions cut 4 bases from V and 1 base from J, with 11 bases between. The CDR3 length is 14 residues. Germline V gene data show CDR1 as SQVTM and CDR2 as ANQGSEA. CDR3 protein: CSVAEGQSNQPQHF. The CDR3 nucleotides are TGCAGCGTTGCAGAGGGCCAGAGCAATCAGCCCCAGCATTTT.

This chain uses TRBV28 with TRBJ2-7; the D gene is possibly TRBD1 (5 bases). The V gene lost 5 bases and the J gene lost 9 bases, with 14 bases spanning the gap. CDR1 and CDR2 from the germline V gene are MDHEN and SYDVKM. The CDR3 runs to 12 residues. CDR3 sequence reads: CASSARQRRQYF. CDR3 nucleotide sequence: TGTGCCAGCAGTGCCCGACAGAGGCGGCAGTACTTC.

The CDR3 loop is CASSTPNGGLDEQYF. CDR3 DNA: TGTGCCAGCAGTACACCAAACGGGGGGCTTGACGAGCAGTACTTC. The chain is built from TRBV6-6 and TRBJ2-7; a possible D gene is TRBD2 (7 bases). The CDR3 contains 15 residues. Trimming stripped 5 bases from V and 5 bases from J, with 19 bases between. In germline, CDR1 is MNHNY, CDR2 SVGAGI (reference sequence).

This clone was counted a single time. This chain links TRBV6-5 with TRBJ2-7, with D maybe TRBD2 (6 bases). The CDR3 has 13 amino acids. The V gene's germline CDR1 is MNHEY and CDR2 SVGAGI. Trimming shortened V by 8 bases and J by 3 bases, and 14 bases separated the two germline ends. The chain's CDR3 is CASLAGTGYEQYF. In nucleotides, the CDR3 is TGTGCCAGCCTTGCAGGGACTGGCTACGAGCAGTACTTC.

About this clone itself: Other DNA sequences in this specimen translate into the identical CDR3. V gene TRBV7-9 combines with J gene TRBJ2-1, with a possible D match to TRBD1 (5 bases). Germline CDR1 and CDR2: SEHNR and FQNEAQ (reference sequence). The CDR3 spans 13 residues. V lost 1 base to trimming and J lost 4 bases, with 5 bases between them. CDR3 protein: CASSLGQYNEQFF. DNA for the CDR3: TGTGCCAGCAGCTTAGGACAGTACAATGAGCAGTTCTTC.

This sequence joins TRBV4-2 and TRBJ2-1; D call uncertain. CDR3 length: 12 amino acids. The germline V gene encodes CDR1 LGHNA and CDR2 YNFKEQ. The V end was cut by 6 bases, the J end by 6 bases, with 9 bases between. The CDR3: CASRPSSNEQFF. CDR3 nucleotide sequence: TGTGCCAGCAGACCCTCTAGCAATGAGCAGTTCTTC.

The rearrangement uses TRBV10-1 and TRBJ2-7; 11 nucleotides line up with TRBD1. Germline CDR1 is WNHNN and CDR2 is SYGVQD (reference sequence). The CDR3 is 13 residues long. Trimming took 8 bases from V and 2 from J; bases not matched to a gene: 2. The CDR3 DNA reads as TGCGCCAGCGGGACAGGGGGGGCCTACGAGCAGTACTTC. Translation gives CASGTGGAYEQYF.

This rearrangement joins TRBV7-9 to TRBJ2-7, with TRBD1 as a possible D gene (6 bases). This CDR3 region has 15 residues. Per the germline V gene, CDR1 is SEHNR and CDR2 is FQNEAQ (reference sequence). V lost 5 bases and J 2 bases, leaving 16 bases between the germline ends. This CDR3 is CASSPNREPTYEQYF. CDR3 nucleotides: TGTGCCAGCAGCCCCAACAGGGAACCGACCTACGAGCAGTACTTC.

In its sample, this clone was seen once. This rearrangement joins TRBV18 to TRBJ1-1; D is uncertain. Germline V gene sequence: CDR1 KGHSH, CDR2 LQKENI. Trimming took off 1 base at V and 1 base at J, with 10 bases between the two ends. The CDR3 totals 15 residues. The CDR3 nucleotides are TGTGCCAGCTCACCACTTGGGCAAAGGAACACTGAAGCTTTCTTT. It translates to CASSPLGQRNTEAFF.

This clone was picked up a small number of times. As the CDR3 is not closed by the conserved phenylalanine or tryptophan, this likely results from a read error. The chain couples TRBV6-1 to TRBJ1-2; tentatively, D is TRBD1 (5 bases). V was pared by 7 bases and J by 0 bases, with 12 bases between. The CDR3 has 14 amino acids. Germline V gene data show CDR1 as MNHNS and CDR2 as SASEGT. The CDR3 DNA follows: TGTGCCAGCAATCTGTCAGGGCCTAACTATGGCTACACCCTC. This gives the protein CASNLSGPNYGYTL.

The CDR3 region is CASSDRVLLNTDTQYF. The CDR3 DNA follows: TGTGCCAGCAGCGACCGGGTCCTCCTTAACACAGATACGCAGTATTTT. The V gene is TRBV5-6, the J gene TRBJ2-3; D is uncertain. Germline-derived CDR1 and CDR2 are SGHDT and YYEEEE. Trimming took 4 bases from V and 2 from J, leaving 17 bases between them. There are 16 residues in the CDR3.

The chain joins TRBV7-2 to TRBJ1-2, with 9 positions matching TRBD1. The CDR3 is 14 residues long. Germline V CDR1 and CDR2: SGHTA, FQGNSA. The junction had 6 bases not matched to a gene; V was cut back by 5 bases and J by 5 bases. CDR3 sequence (DNA): TGTGCCAGCAGCCGGCGGGACAGGGAATATGGCTACACCTTC. Protein product: CASSRRDREYGYTF.